This T cell receptor beta chain was recovered during a study of blood T cell repertoires in COVID-19 (dated by TCRdb to 2019 to 2021). Background for the entire study: The collaborator samples originated in the United States, Italy and Spain and spanned the acute and convalescent phases of COVID-19. The material from the prospective study consisted of cDNA or gDNA derived from T cells, B-cell-depleted T cells, or PBMCs. The dataset comprised deeply sampled blood TCRbeta repertoires from subjects exposed to, actively infected with, or recovered from COVID-19. The repertoires were released in a freely available public database meant as a resource for research on the immune response to SARS-CoV-2. The samples were drawn from the first 160 participants of the ongoing ImmuneRACE study and from 950 to 1,500 subjects provided by 6 global collaborators. Nearly every sample came with metadata listing a de-identified subject ID, COVID-19 status, age in years and sex. Where available, HLA class I and class II types were taken from metadata supplied by the sample provider and were not determined by assay-based typing.

Enrolling through a virtual design, the prospective study's participants ranged in age from roughly 18 to 90 years and lived across some 22 United States geographic areas. To assign participants to cohorts, the prospective study relied on clinical history that participants themselves reported in a screening survey and a study questionnaire. Exposed participants had been in contact with someone with a PCR-confirmed or clinician-diagnosed COVID-19 case within 2 weeks of study entry. Mobile phlebotomists in the prospective study collected whole blood, serum and a nasopharyngeal or oropharyngeal swab from every participant. Prospective study participants could optionally give additional blood draws and questionnaires over an approximately two-month period. Before DNA extraction, prospective study blood samples were shipped either frozen or at room temperature. TCRbeta CDR3 regions were amplified from genomic DNA by means of the immunoSEQ Assay, a bias-controlled multiplex PCR. Per the authors' processing: The number of nucleated cells in each sample was estimated by amplification of reference gene primers within the assay. Sequence reads were collapsed and filtered to measure the absolute abundance of every unique TCRbeta CDR3 rearrangement. For each sample, productive Simpson clonality was calculated as the square root of Simpson's diversity index across productive rearrangements. Not all clones reach the TCRdb copy of this immuneACCESS table, which keeps in-frame sequences only. Checked studies attribute under half of the gap to unresolved V genes and leave the rest unexplained. Clonal size and the V and J genes are those of that table, whereas D and trimming came from the DNA. In this sample the table shows 230,000 or so clones, roughly 84% of which occur a single time. The top ten clonotypes cover less than 8.5% of the sample.

Here is what the overall study found, with its caveats: How much clinical and demographic metadata was included differed by source and by participant, and the metadata was provided uncurated.

For this clone: The specificity of this receptor is unknown. Base quality data are lacking; no much larger clone is found one base away.

The clonotype comes from a woman aged 45-65 years who had been exposed to COVID-19. Material: PBMCs or T cells enriched from blood (not recorded which).

The bases are TGTGCCAGCAGCGCGCGACCCAGCGAGGGAGGGACCCAGTACTTC. It encodes CASSARPSEGGTQYF. The chain employs TRBV5-4 and TRBJ2-5; TRBD2 could be the D gene, as 6 bases match. According to the germline V gene (reference sequence), CDR1 reads SGHNT and CDR2 reads YYREEE. The CDR3 runs 15 amino acids, cysteine and phenylalanine included. The read is trimmed to its CDR3 DNA, 45 bases read in frame from base 1. At the junction V is shortened by 4 bases and J by 7 bases, with 20 bases in between.